A selection of T cell receptor beta chains follows, all from one sample in a study of spatial heterogeneity in lung cancer. TCRdb called the 5' RACE reads again in MiXCR, with one record for every CDR3 protein. The data hold under 100,000 distinct CDR3 sequences, with approximately 8.9% observed a single time. Material: PBMCs, obtained at surgery. The receptors here all came from a male donor with early-stage non-small cell lung cancer. Both conserved end residues are part of each CDR3. The D gene is left open where the match is weak. Clone size is not always given. Where it is, it says once, few, many or a class for expanded clones.

>TRBV11-2|.|few|TRBJ2-1
TGTGCCAGCAGCTTAGGGACACCGGGGGTCAATGAGCAGTTCTTC
CASSLGTPGVNEQFF
>TRBV20-1|TRBD1|many|TRBJ1-6
TGCAGTGCTCCCTTCGGACAGGGGAATTCACCCCTCCACTTT
CSAPFGQGNSPLHF
>TRBV15|TRBD1|.|TRBJ2-1
TGTGCCACCAGCAGAGCTGGGGACAGGGGCAATGAGCAGTTCTTC
CATSRAGDRGNEQFF
>TRBV6-4|TRBD1|few|TRBJ1-1
TGTGCCAGCAGGCAGACAGGGTCGAACACTGAAGCTTTCTTT
CASRQTGSNTEAFF
>TRBV12-3/TRBV12-4|.|few|TRBJ2-7
TGTGCCAGCAGTCCTGTTGGACTTATCTACGAGCAGTACTTC
CASSPVGLIYEQYF
>TRBV24-1|.|.|TRBJ2-5
TGTGCCACCAGTGATTACCGGGATACAGAGACCCAGTACTTC
CATSDYRDTETQYF
>TRBV15|.|.|TRBJ2-7
TGTGCCACCAGCGTTTGGGGGGTCGAGCAGTACTTC
CATSVWGVEQYF
>TRBV28|TRBD2|few|TRBJ2-4
TGTGCCAGCAGTCCGGTGGCGGGGGGCCGGATAGCCAAAAACATTCAGTACTTC
CASSPVAGGRIAKNIQYF
>TRBV7-2|.|.|TRBJ2-5
TGTGCCAGCAGCTTGATACGGGGAACGAGGCAAGAGACCCAGTACTTC
CASSLIRGTRQETQYF
>TRBV27|.|many|TRBJ2-3
TGTGCCAGCAGTTTATCTGGTTTAGGGCCAGATACGCAGTATTTT
CASSLSGLGPDTQYF
>TRBV12-3/TRBV12-4|TRBD1|.|TRBJ1-2
TGTGCCAGCGGAACCGAGGCCGGGACAGGGGTCTATGGCTACACCTTC
CASGTEAGTGVYGYTF
>TRBV4-2|.|few|TRBJ2-1
TGTGCCAGCAGCCGAACCGACCGGGTCAATGAGCAGTTCTTC
CASSRTDRVNEQFF
>TRBV5-1|.|few|TRBJ2-1
TGCGCCAGCAGCTTGGTTACCGACGGGAGAAATGAGCAGTTCTTC
CASSLVTDGRNEQFF
>TRBV6-1|.|many|TRBJ2-1
TGTGCCAGCAGTGAGGGCAGGAAAAACTACAATGAGCAGTTCTTC
CASSEGRKNYNEQFF
>TRBV7-2|.|many|TRBJ2-2
TGTGCCAGCAGCTTAGGCGGGATGAACACCGGGGAGCTGTTTTTT
CASSLGGMNTGELFF
>TRBV24-1|.|once|TRBJ2-7
TGTGCCACCAGAGAACAGGGTAGGACCTACGAGCAGTACTTC
CATREQGRTYEQYF
>TRBV5-6|.|.|TRBJ2-3
TGTGCCAGCAGCTTGGACAGGGTCACAGATACGCAGTATTTT
CASSLDRVTDTQYF
>TRBV6-1|TRBD1|.|TRBJ2-5
TGTGCCAGCAGTACCCGCCGGACAGGGGGTCGTCAAGAGACCCAGTACTTC
CASSTRRTGGRQETQYF
>TRBV30|.|many|TRBJ1-3
TGTGCCTGGAGCCAGGACAGTCGATCTGGAAACACCATATATTTT
CAWSQDSRSGNTIYF
>TRBV20-1|.|few|TRBJ1-1
TGCAGTGCTAGAGAAGGGTGGACTGAAGCTTTCTTT
CSAREGWTEAFF
>TRBV29-1|TRBD2|few|TRBJ2-7
TGCAGCGTTGCCAGGACTAGCGGGAGGTCTTACGAGCAGTACTTC
CSVARTSGRSYEQYF
>TRBV19|.|few|TRBJ1-1
TGTGCCAGTAGACTGGAGGGATTGTACACTGAAGCTTTCTTT
CASRLEGLYTEAFF
>TRBV2|.|few|TRBJ2-2
TGTGCCACCAAGGGGGGGGCAGACACCGGGGAGCTGTTTTTT
CATKGGADTGELFF
>TRBV7-9|.|many|TRBJ2-1
TGTGCCAGCAGCTTAAACCGGGCGGCGGGTGAGCAGTTCTTC
CASSLNRAAGEQFF
>TRBV6-5|.|many|TRBJ2-6
TGTGCCAGCAGTTACTCTCCCGTTACTGGGGCCAACGTCCTGACTTTC
CASSYSPVTGANVLTF
>TRBV10-3|.|medium-sized|TRBJ1-1
TGTGCCATCAGTGAGCTTTCAGGGGCGAACACTGAAGCTTTCTTT
CAISELSGANTEAFF
>TRBV2|.|many|TRBJ2-1
TGTGCCAGCAGTGAAGCGGGGGCCGGTGAGCAGTTCTTC
CASSEAGAGEQFF
>TRBV2|.|many|TRBJ1-5
TGTGCCAGCAGTGAAGCCAGGGGAAATCAGCCCCAGCATTTT
CASSEARGNQPQHF
>TRBV11-2|TRBD2|many|TRBJ2-7
TGTGCCAGCAGCTCTAGCGGCTACGAGCAGTACTTC
CASSSSGYEQYF
>TRBV19|.|many|TRBJ2-1
TGTGCCAGTAGTATTTCGGCGGGACGTTTCAATGAGCAGTTCTTC
CASSISAGRFNEQFF
>TRBV18|.|.|TRBJ2-3
TGTGCCAGCTCACCACAGGTGGGACCCACAGATACGCAGTATTTT
CASSPQVGPTDTQYF
>TRBV4-2|.|many|TRBJ1-2
TGTGCCAGCAGCCAAGTCTATTCTAACTATGGCTACACCTTC
CASSQVYSNYGYTF
>TRBV30|.|many|TRBJ2-7
TGTGCCTGGAAGGCGGGCTACGAGCAGTACTTC
CAWKAGYEQYF
>TRBV6-1|TRBD1|many|TRBJ2-4
TGTGCCAGCCAGGGACAGCCCAAAAACATTCAGTACTTC
CASQGQPKNIQYF
>TRBV20-1|.|many|TRBJ2-7
TGCAGTGCTATTCTTAGCTCCCACGAGCAGTACTTC
CSAILSSHEQYF
>TRBV20-1|.|many|TRBJ1-5
TGCAGTGCGAGGGCGCCAAGTCAGCCCCAGCATTTT
CSARAPSQPQHF